This entry lists 2 T cell receptor beta chains sequenced from one sample in a study of blood T cell repertoires in COVID-19. Sequenced by immunoSEQ multiplex PCR; TCRdb stores in-frame clones only, minus some. The profile shows roughly 130,000 clones, roughly nine tenths of them singletons. The sample comprised peripheral blood. The receptors derive from a man between 60 and 70 years old with COVID-19, enrolled during active disease.

The rearrangement links TRBV30 to TRBJ1-1, with no clear D. From germline, CDR1 is GTSNPN and CDR2 SVGIG (reference sequence). The germline V and J ends were trimmed by 0 bases and 1 base, with 6 bases remaining between them. This CDR3 has 13 amino acids. In nucleotides, the CDR3 is TGTGCCTGGAGTGTACGTAGGAACACTGAAGCTTTCTTT. Amino acid sequence: CAWSVRRNTEAFF.

In the case of this clone: The sample carries other DNA sequences with the same CDR3. The V gene is TRBV11-3, the J gene TRBJ1-1; TRBD1 matches 7 bases. Per germline, CDR1 SGHNT and CDR2 YENEEA. The junction had 4 bases not matched to a gene; V was cut back by 6 bases and J by 3 bases. CDR3 length equals 13 residues. The CDR3 coding sequence is TGTGCCAGCAGTCGTGACAGGGACACTGAAGCTTTCTTT. It codes for CASSRDRDTEAFF.